The 25 T cell receptor beta chains reported below all come from one sample, sequenced in a study of graft-versus-host responses after intestinal transplantation. The data were produced by immunoSEQ multiplex PCR, yet TCRdb's version contains in-frame clones alone and is incomplete. The repertoire holds about 120,000 clones, approximately 95% seen once, with 3% to 4% in the top ten. These receptors' antigens are unknown. The specimen comprised unstimulated CD8+ T cells sorted from spleen or lymph node cells, sampled before intestinal transplant. Every receptor here comes from a human donor who received an intestinal transplant.

J is TRBJ2-7 and V is TRBV7-9, with D perhaps TRBD2 (5 bases). There are 12 residues in the CDR3. The germline V gene has CDR1 SEHNR and CDR2 FQNEAQ (reference sequence). Trimming removed 8 bases from V and 2 bases from J, with 10 bases in between. This CDR3 reads CASGDGTYEQYF. CDR3 sequence (DNA): TGTGCCAGCGGTGACGGGACCTACGAGCAGTACTTC.

The V gene is TRBV6-5, the J gene TRBJ2-2; maybe TRBD2 (6 bases). V was cut by 5 bases and J by 2 bases, with 12 bases left in between. CDR1 and CDR2 from the germline V gene are MNHEY and SVGAGI. The CDR3 runs 15 residues. CDR3 in amino acids: CASSVGTVNTGELFF. The CDR3 DNA reads TGTGCCAGCAGTGTTGGGACTGTTAACACCGGGGAGCTGTTTTTT.

The chain's CDR3 is CASSLKGNEQYF. CDR3 DNA: TGTGCCAGCAGTTTAAAGGGGAACGAGCAGTACTTC. The genes are TRBV27 and TRBJ2-7; tentatively, D is TRBD1 (5 bases). Germline CDR1 is MNHEY and CDR2 is SMNVEV (reference sequence). This CDR3 has 12 residues. Trimming shortened V by 2 bases and J by 5 bases, and 7 bases separated the two germline ends.

This clone has only one observation. The V gene is TRBV9, the J gene TRBJ2-1; D may match TRBD1 or TRBD2 (5 bases each). Per germline, CDR1 SGDLS and CDR2 YYNGEE. V dropped 8 bases and J dropped 12 bases, with 15 bases sitting between them. The CDR3 consists of 11 residues. In nucleotides, the CDR3 is TGTGCCAGGGGGACCGCCCCTGGGCAGTTCTTC. As protein: CARGTAPGQFF.

This chain joins TRBV9 and TRBJ2-3, with TRBD2 matching 16 bases. The germline CDR1 and CDR2 sequences are SGDLS and YYNGEE. The V gene end was trimmed by 2 bases and the J gene end by 6 bases; junction bases not matched to a gene: 3. This CDR3 is built from 16 residues. CDR3 sequence: CASSVGTSGRVDTQYF. The CDR3 coding sequence is TGTGCCAGCAGCGTTGGGACTAGCGGGAGGGTGGATACGCAGTATTTT.

V and J are TRBV7-2 and TRBJ2-7; perhaps TRBD2 as D (6 bases). V was shortened by 1 base and J by 3 bases, with 16 bases between the two germline ends. The CDR3 extends over 16 amino acids. Looked up from germline, CDR1 is SGHTA and CDR2 is FQGNSA. The CDR3 bases are TGTGCCAGCAGCTTAGAGGTCCGGGGGAGCCTCTACGAGCAGTACTTC. This sequence encodes CASSLEVRGSLYEQYF.

The gene calls are TRBV11-2 and TRBJ2-7; D tentatively fits TRBD1 or TRBD2 (5 bases each). The CDR3 sequence is 14 residues long. V lost 0 bases and J lost 4, with 10 bases in between. Germline-derived CDR1 and CDR2 are SGHAT and FQNNGV. The CDR3 region has the DNA TGTGCCAGCAGCTTAGATCCGGGGACGTACGAGCAGTACTTC. Translation: CASSLDPGTYEQYF.

Points on this clone: Distinct nucleotide sequences in the sample also encode this CDR3. The chain joins TRBV7-2 to TRBJ1-2; D ambiguous. Germline V lookup: CDR1 SGHTA, CDR2 FQGNSA. Trimming removed 2 bases at V and 3 bases at J, with 16 bases between. The CDR3 length is 16 residues. For the CDR3, the DNA is TGTGCCAGCAGCTTAAATCCCTCTAAGGCAGACTATGGCTACACCTTC. Its translation: CASSLNPSKADYGYTF.

The CDR3 is CASSPRDSPGETQYF. CDR3 nucleotides: TGTGCCAGTAGTCCACGGGACTCCCCAGGAGAGACCCAGTACTTC. The chain joins TRBV19 to TRBJ2-5; possibly TRBD2 for D (6 bases). Per the germline V gene, CDR1 is LNHDA and CDR2 is SQIVND (reference sequence). The CDR3 length is 15 residues. Between the trimmed V and J ends, which lost 5 bases and 4 bases, there was a span of 17 bases. Full variable domain (remainder filled in from reference TRBV19 and TRBJ2-5): DGGITQSPKYLFRKEGQNVTLSCEQNLNHDAMYWYRQDPGQGLRLIYYSQIVNDFQKGDIAEGYSVSREKKESFPLTVTSAQKNPTAFYLCASSPRDSPGETQYFGPGTRLLVL.

This chain joins TRBV6-1 and TRBJ1-1, with TRBD1 matching 10 bases. V shed 5 bases and J 4 bases; nucleotides not matched to a gene: 4. The CDR3 length is 14 residues. The V gene's germline CDR1 is MNHNS and CDR2 SASEGT. The CDR3 spells CASSTDRGGTEAFF. The CDR3 region has the DNA TGTGCCAGCAGTACGGACAGGGGGGGCACTGAAGCTTTCTTT.

V and J are TRBV4-1 and TRBJ2-5; D perhaps matches TRBD1 (5 bases). Trimming shortened V by 4 bases and J by 4 bases, and 13 bases separated the two germline ends. Germline V gene data show CDR1 as MGHRA and CDR2 as YSYEKL. This CDR3 is built from 14 residues. CDR3 sequence reads: CASSPRDVGETQYF. In nucleotides, the CDR3 is TGCGCCAGCAGCCCCAGGGATGTGGGAGAGACCCAGTACTTC.

This clone was seen only once. V and J are TRBV19 and TRBJ2-2, with 7 bases aligning to TRBD1. The CDR3 covers 18 residues. Trimming at V came to 3 bases and at J to 6 bases, leaving 16 bases not matched to a gene. Germline CDR1 reads LNHDA; CDR2 reads SQIVND (reference sequence). This CDR3 reads CASSIISSRGRTSGELFF. CDR3 coding DNA: TGTGCCAGTAGTATTATTTCCTCGAGGGGGCGAACCTCCGGGGAGCTGTTTTTT.

The rearrangement joins TRBV6-5 to TRBJ2-2; D remains unclear. Deletions cut 4 bases from V and 2 bases from J, with 14 bases between. The CDR3 covers 16 residues. Germline CDR1 MNHEY, CDR2 SVGAGI. The CDR3 here is CASSWQVVGNTGELFF. The CDR3 nucleotides read TGTGCCAGCAGTTGGCAGGTGGTGGGAAACACCGGGGAGCTGTTTTTT.

This clone showed up just once. V and J are TRBV7-2 and TRBJ1-2; possibly TRBD1 for D (6 bases). Germline loops: CDR1 SGHTA, CDR2 FQGNSA. Trimming removed 1 base from V and 7 bases from J, with 16 bases in between. The CDR3 totals 15 residues. CDR3 sequence: CASSLVLGAGVGYTF. CDR3 DNA: TGTGCCAGCAGCTTAGTTCTGGGGGCAGGAGTTGGCTACACCTTC. Full variable domain (remainder filled in from reference TRBV7-2 and TRBJ1-2): GAGVSQSPSNKVTEKGKDVELRCDPISGHTALYWYRQSLGQGLEFLIYFQGNSAPDKSGLPSDRFSAERTGGSVSTLTIQRTQQEDSAVYLCASSLVLGAGVGYTFGSGTRLTVV.

The V and J genes are TRBV19 and TRBJ2-5; tentative D call: TRBD1 (5 bases). Germline V gene data show CDR1 as LNHDA and CDR2 as SQIVND (reference sequence). Trimming pared 1 base from V and 4 bases from J, leaving 10 bases between. There are 14 residues in the CDR3. The CDR3: CASSIGAGRETQYF. CDR3 DNA sequence: TGTGCCAGTAGTATAGGGGCAGGGCGAGAGACCCAGTACTTC.

This sequence joins TRBV6-6 and TRBJ2-1; 15 nucleotides align to TRBD2. Germline trimming cut 6 bases from V and 4 bases from J; bases unmatched to any gene: 1. Germline V gene data show CDR1 as MNHNY and CDR2 as SVGAGI (reference sequence). This CDR3 is 15 amino acids long. CDR3 sequence: CASSGLAGGYNEQFF. The CDR3 DNA reads TGTGCCAGCAGCGGACTAGCGGGAGGGTACAATGAGCAGTTCTTC.

The chain couples TRBV7-2 to TRBJ2-7; 11 positions agree with TRBD1. Germline CDR1 reads SGHTA; CDR2 reads FQGNSA. This CDR3 contains 14 residues. The J segment lost 7 bases and the V segment lost 3 bases, leaving 5 bases of the junction unmatched. CDR3 loop: CASSLGQGDSEQYF. The CDR3 DNA is TGTGCCAGCAGCTTGGGACAGGGGGACTCGGAGCAGTACTTC.

This chain connects TRBV7-2 to TRBJ2-7, with 7 bases fitting TRBD2. CDR3 length: 18 amino acids. The germline V gene encodes CDR1 SGHTA and CDR2 FQGNSA. V gave up 2 bases and J gave up 3 bases; unmatched junction bases: 16. Written as DNA, the CDR3 is TGTGCCAGCAGCTTACGGAGGTGGGCGGGAGAAGTCGGCTACGAGCAGTACTTC. It specifies CASSLRRWAGEVGYEQYF.

The chain is built from TRBV5-1 and TRBJ1-1; D is unresolved. The germline V and J ends were trimmed by 2 bases and 0 bases, with 17 bases remaining between them. This CDR3 has 17 amino acids. Germline V CDR1 and CDR2: SGHRS, YFSETQ. The CDR3 nucleotides are TGCGCCAGCAGCTTCCACTCTCCCGGGCGGATGAACACTGAAGCTTTCTTT. Encoded protein: CASSFHSPGRMNTEAFF. The full variable domain, with the rest looked up from reference TRBV5-1 and TRBJ1-1, is KAGVTQTPRYLIKTRGQQVTLSCSPISGHRSVSWYQQTPGQGLQFLFEYFSETQRNKGNFPGRFSGRQFSNSRSEMNVSTLELGDSALYLCASSFHSPGRMNTEAFFGQGTRLTVV.

V is TRBV7-8 and J is TRBJ1-1, with D hard to call. V lost 2 bases, J lost 1 base, and 11 bases lay in between. This CDR3 is built from 15 residues. The germline V gene encodes CDR1 SGHVS and CDR2 FQNEAQ. The CDR3 here is CASSLLGGRNTEAFF. The CDR3 DNA follows: TGTGCCAGCAGCTTATTGGGAGGTCGGAACACTGAAGCTTTCTTT.

The J gene is TRBJ1-2, the V gene TRBV28; no reliable D call. The V end lost 1 base, the J end lost 7 bases, and 4 bases lay between the germline ends. The CDR3 has 11 amino acids. Germline CDR1 is MDHEN and CDR2 is SYDVKM. The CDR3 DNA is TGTGCCAGCAGTTTATACGCTGGCTACACCTTC. Its protein product is CASSLYAGYTF.

This rearrangement joins TRBV4-1 to TRBJ2-1; 10 nucleotides line up with TRBD2. The germline V gene encodes CDR1 MGHRA and CDR2 YSYEKL. V lost 4 bases, J lost 5 bases, and 20 bases stayed unmatched. This CDR3 has 20 residues. CDR3 in DNA: TGCGCCAGCAGCCGGACAGGGCTAGCGGGAGTCGCGGTCCTACACAATGAGCAGTTCTTC. Protein sequence: CASSRTGLAGVAVLHNEQFF.

The genes are TRBV28 and TRBJ1-2; 9 bases fit TRBD1. Germline values: CDR1 MDHEN, CDR2 SYDVKM. V lost 5 bases and J lost 3; bases outside the gene matches: 7. This CDR3 is 15 amino acids long. The CDR3 DNA reads as TGTGCCAGCAGTACGCCCACAGGGGGCTACTATGGCTACACCTTC. Its protein product is CASSTPTGGYYGYTF.

This clone turned up a few times. The J gene is TRBJ1-1, the V gene TRBV7-9; unclear D gene. The CDR3 runs 14 residues. The V end lost 0 bases, the J end lost 0 bases, and 5 bases lay between the germline ends. Germline CDR1 and CDR2: SEHNR and FQNEAQ (reference sequence). The DNA of the CDR3 is TGTGCCAGCAGCTTAGCCGTCCTGAACACTGAAGCTTTCTTT. It yields the protein CASSLAVLNTEAFF.

The chain couples TRBV28 to TRBJ2-5; D may be TRBD2 (6 bases). The CDR3 is 16 amino acids. The germline gives CDR1 MDHEN, CDR2 SYDVKM. V was trimmed by 6 bases and J by 4 bases, leaving 21 bases between them. The CDR3 sequence is CASSRGAPRPRETQYF. The DNA of the CDR3 is TGTGCCAGCAGCCGCGGGGCACCCCGCCCGAGAGAGACCCAGTACTTC.